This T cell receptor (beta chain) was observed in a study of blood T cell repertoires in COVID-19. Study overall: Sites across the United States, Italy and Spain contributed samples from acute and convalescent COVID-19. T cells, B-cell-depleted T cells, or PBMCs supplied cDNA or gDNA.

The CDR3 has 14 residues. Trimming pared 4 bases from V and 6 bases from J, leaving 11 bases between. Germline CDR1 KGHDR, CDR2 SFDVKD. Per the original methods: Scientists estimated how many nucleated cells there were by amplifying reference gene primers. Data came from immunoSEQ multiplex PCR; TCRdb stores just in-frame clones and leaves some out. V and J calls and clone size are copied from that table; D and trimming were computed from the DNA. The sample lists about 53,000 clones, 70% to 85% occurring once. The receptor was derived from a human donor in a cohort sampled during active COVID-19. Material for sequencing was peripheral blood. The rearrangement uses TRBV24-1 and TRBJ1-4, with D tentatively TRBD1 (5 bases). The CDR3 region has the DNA TGTGCCACCAGTGACGGCGGGACTGATGAAAAACTGTTTTTT. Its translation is CATSDGGTDEKLFF.